One and the same sample provided the 9 T cell receptor beta chains below, sequenced in a study of cytomegalovirus exposure and HLA in healthy donors. This PCR relied on a set of 60 Vbeta primers and 13 Jbeta primers. Clones were read by immunoSEQ multiplex PCR, and TCRdb kept only the in-frame ones, dropping some. The sample has about 110,000 clones, about 81% seen once. Input material: PBMCs. These receptors all come from a male donor in good health and CMV-seropositive.

The CDR3 bases are TGTGCCAGCAGCTTAGCGTGGGGTGGGGCATCGGAGGGCAATGAGCAGTTCTTC. Protein: CASSLAWGGASEGNEQFF. The V call is TRBV7-8, the J call TRBJ2-1, with D possibly being TRBD2 (6 bases). The CDR3 has 18 residues. The V and J ends lost 0 bases and 6 bases respectively, with 21 bases between them. CDR1 and CDR2 from the germline V gene are SGHVS and FQNEAQ.

This clone came up once. The J gene is TRBJ1-2, the V gene TRBV30; D may be TRBD1 (6 bases). The CDR3 is 13 residues long. Per the germline V gene, CDR1 is GTSNPN and CDR2 is SVGIG (reference sequence). Trimming stripped 2 bases from V and 4 bases from J, with 11 bases between. In nucleotides, the CDR3 is TGTGCCTGGAGTACAGGGCAAGCCTATGGCTACACCTTC. Its translation is CAWSTGQAYGYTF.

The rearrangement uses TRBV4-1 and TRBJ1-1; D is perhaps TRBD1 (5 bases). V was pared by 0 bases and J by 1 base, with 15 bases between. From germline, CDR1 is MGHRA and CDR2 YSYEKL. This CDR3 is built from 17 residues. The CDR3 region has the DNA TGCGCCAGCAGCCAAGACGCGTACATAGGGGAGAACACTGAAGCTTTCTTT. Its translation: CASSQDAYIGENTEAFF.

The J gene is TRBJ1-1, the V gene TRBV7-2, with TRBD1 matching over 7 bases. Germline loops: CDR1 SGHTA, CDR2 FQGNSA. This CDR3 has 15 amino acids. Trimming cost V 2 bases and J 2 bases; bases outside gene matches: 5. The CDR3 reads CASSLSTGINTEAFF. The CDR3, as DNA: TGTGCCAGCAGCTTATCGACAGGGATTAACACTGAAGCTTTCTTT.

V usage is TRBV28 and J usage is TRBJ1-4; D is uncertain. With 5 bases removed from V and 0 bases from J, the gap between germline ends came to 13 bases. The CDR3 covers 16 residues. Germline V gene sequence: CDR1 MDHEN, CDR2 SYDVKM. CDR3 protein: CASSLISIATNEKLFF. The CDR3 region has the DNA TGTGCCAGCAGTCTGATATCGATAGCAACTAATGAAAAACTGTTTTTT.

The V and J genes are TRBV6-1 and TRBJ2-7; weak D call: TRBD1 (6 bases). The CDR3 covers 15 residues. CDR1 and CDR2 from the germline V gene are MNHNS and SASEGT. Trimming pared 2 bases from V and 2 bases from J, leaving 13 bases between. CDR3 nucleotide sequence: TGTGCCAGCAGTGAATTGCTGGACAGACCCTACGAGCAGTACTTC. Protein product: CASSELLDRPYEQYF.

This clone was found a few times. This sequence joins TRBV27 and TRBJ2-1; 10 positions agree with TRBD2. This CDR3 contains 15 residues. CDR1 is MNHEY and CDR2 is SMNVEV in the germline V gene (reference sequence). With V trimmed by 3 bases and J by 6 bases, 5 bases remained unmatched. The CDR3 DNA reads TGTGCCAGCAGTTTCGTACTAGCGGGGACCAATGAGCAGTTCTTC. Translation gives CASSFVLAGTNEQFF.

The chain links TRBV4-2 to TRBJ1-1; 9 bases align to TRBD1. Germline V gene data show CDR1 as LGHNA and CDR2 as YNFKEQ. Germline trimming cut 2 bases from V and 11 bases from J; bases unmatched to any gene: 12. The CDR3 is 15 amino acids. The CDR3 loop reads CASSQLGQGPAGAFF. As DNA, the CDR3 is TGTGCCAGCAGCCAACTTGGACAGGGGCCGGCCGGGGCTTTCTTT.

This chain links TRBV6-1 with TRBJ2-5, with D unresolved. There are 14 residues in the CDR3. Trimming stripped 4 bases from V and 5 bases from J, with 14 bases between. CDR1 is MNHNS, CDR2 SASEGT, per germline. CDR3 DNA sequence: TGTGCCAGCAGTGGACTTGCCCGGTTGGAGACCCAGTACTTC. This gives the protein CASSGLARLETQYF.